This T cell receptor (beta chain) was obtained from a study of blood T cell repertoires in COVID-19. Across the study: Samples representing acute and convalescent COVID-19 were sourced from the United States, Italy and Spain. Nucleic acid was either cDNA or gDNA, and it came from T cells, B-cell-depleted T cells, or PBMCs.

As handled by the study authors: Counts of nucleated cells, estimated from reference gene primer amplification, were obtained. The table came from immunoSEQ multiplex PCR; TCRdb's copy has only in-frame clones and leaves some out. The DNA was the basis for D and trimming; V, J and clone size are from that table. This table holds fewer than 80,000 clones, roughly 86% found once. Sequencing input: peripheral blood. This receptor was taken from a man between 65 and 79 years old with acute or convalescent COVID-19.

CDR3 sequence (DNA): TGTGCCACCCGCATAGCCGACAGGGTAAATTCACCCCTCCACTTT. Protein: CATRIADRVNSPLHF. The rearrangement links TRBV6-5 to TRBJ1-6, with TRBD1 identical over 7 bases. Germline V gives CDR1 MNHEY, CDR2 SVGAGI. The CDR3 is 15 amino acids. Losses at the gene ends were 10 bases for V and 7 bases for J; bases not matched to a gene: 13.